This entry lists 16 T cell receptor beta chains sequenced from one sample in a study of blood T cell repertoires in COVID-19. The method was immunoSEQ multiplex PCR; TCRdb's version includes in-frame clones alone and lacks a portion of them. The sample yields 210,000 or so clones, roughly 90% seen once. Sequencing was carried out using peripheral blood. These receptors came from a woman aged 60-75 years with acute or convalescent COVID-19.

This chain's CDR3 is CASSLEYGVTGANIQYF. CDR3 nucleotide sequence: TGTGCCAGCAGCTTAGAATACGGAGTGACAGGGGCAAACATTCAGTACTTC. The V and J genes are TRBV11-2 and TRBJ2-4, with TRBD1 identical over 8 bases. From germline, CDR1 is SGHAT and CDR2 FQNNGV. The CDR3 contains 17 residues. V shed 0 bases, J shed 6 bases, and the junction held 10 bases outside the gene matches.

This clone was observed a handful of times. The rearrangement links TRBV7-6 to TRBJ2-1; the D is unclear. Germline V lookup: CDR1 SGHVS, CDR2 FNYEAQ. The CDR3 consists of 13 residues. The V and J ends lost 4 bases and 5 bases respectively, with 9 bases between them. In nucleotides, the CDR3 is TGTGCCAGCAGCTCAAGACACGACAATGAGCAGTTCTTC. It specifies CASSSRHDNEQFF.

The CDR3 DNA sequence: TGTGCCAGCAGTAATAAGGCGGAGCTTAAGGAAAAACTGTTTTTT. As protein: CASSNKAELKEKLFF. The rearrangement links TRBV6-5 to TRBJ1-4, with unresolved D. This CDR3 contains 15 residues. Trimming shortened V by 5 bases and J by 8 bases, and 18 bases separated the two germline ends. Germline loops: CDR1 MNHEY, CDR2 SVGAGI.

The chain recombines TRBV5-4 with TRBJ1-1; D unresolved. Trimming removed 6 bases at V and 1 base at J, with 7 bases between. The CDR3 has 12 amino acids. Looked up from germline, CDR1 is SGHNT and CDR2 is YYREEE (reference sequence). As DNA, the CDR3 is TGTGCCAGCACCAGGCCGAACACTGAAGCTTTCTTT. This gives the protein CASTRPNTEAFF.

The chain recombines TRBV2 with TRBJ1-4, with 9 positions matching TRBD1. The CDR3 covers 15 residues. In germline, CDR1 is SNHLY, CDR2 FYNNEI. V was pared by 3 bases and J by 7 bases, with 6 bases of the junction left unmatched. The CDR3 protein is CASSDRDRDSEKLFF. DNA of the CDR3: TGTGCCAGCAGTGATCGGGACAGGGATAGTGAAAAACTGTTTTTT.

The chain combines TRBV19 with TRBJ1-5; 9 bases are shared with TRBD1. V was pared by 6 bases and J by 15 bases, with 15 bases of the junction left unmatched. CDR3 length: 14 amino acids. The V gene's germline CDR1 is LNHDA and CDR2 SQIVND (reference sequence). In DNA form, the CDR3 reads TGTGCCAGTAGCGGGAAAGGGGCCGGGACAGGGAGGCATTTT. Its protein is CASSGKGAGTGRHF.

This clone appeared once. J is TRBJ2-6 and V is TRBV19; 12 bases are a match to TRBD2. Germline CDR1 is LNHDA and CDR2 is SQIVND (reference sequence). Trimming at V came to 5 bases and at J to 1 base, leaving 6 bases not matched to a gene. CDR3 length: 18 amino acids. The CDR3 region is CASSPRLAGASGANVLTF. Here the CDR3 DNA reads TGTGCCAGTAGTCCCCGACTAGCGGGGGCTTCTGGGGCCAACGTCCTGACTTTC.

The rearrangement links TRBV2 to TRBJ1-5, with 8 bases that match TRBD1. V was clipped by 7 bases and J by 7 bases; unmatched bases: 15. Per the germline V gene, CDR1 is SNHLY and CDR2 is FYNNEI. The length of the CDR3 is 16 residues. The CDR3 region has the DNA TGTGCCAGCACGCAGGTGGGCGGACAGGGCGGGCAGCCCCAGCATTTT. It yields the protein CASTQVGGQGGQPQHF.

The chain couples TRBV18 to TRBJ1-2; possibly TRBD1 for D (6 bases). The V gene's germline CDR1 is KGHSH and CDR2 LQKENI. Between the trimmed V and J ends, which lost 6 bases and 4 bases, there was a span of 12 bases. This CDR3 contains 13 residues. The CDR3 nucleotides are TGTGCCAGCTCCACGGACAGCTCCTATGGCTACACCTTC. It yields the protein CASSTDSSYGYTF.

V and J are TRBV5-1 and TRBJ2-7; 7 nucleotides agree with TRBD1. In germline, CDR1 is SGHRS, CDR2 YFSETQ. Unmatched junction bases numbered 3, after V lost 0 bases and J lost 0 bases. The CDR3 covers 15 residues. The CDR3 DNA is TGCGCCAGCAGCTTGGGGGGGACAGCCTCCTACGAGCAGTACTTC. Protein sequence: CASSLGGTASYEQYF.

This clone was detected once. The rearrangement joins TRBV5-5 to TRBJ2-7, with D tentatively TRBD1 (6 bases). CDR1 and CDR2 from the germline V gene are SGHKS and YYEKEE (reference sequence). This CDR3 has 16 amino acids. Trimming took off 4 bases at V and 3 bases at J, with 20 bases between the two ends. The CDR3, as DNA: TGTGCCAGCAGCCCCAACTTACAGGGAATAAACTACGAGCAGTACTTC. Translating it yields CASSPNLQGINYEQYF.

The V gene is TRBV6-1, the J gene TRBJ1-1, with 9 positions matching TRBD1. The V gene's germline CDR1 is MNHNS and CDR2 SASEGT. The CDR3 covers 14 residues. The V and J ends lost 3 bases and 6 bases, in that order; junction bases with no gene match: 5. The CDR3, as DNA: TGTGCCAGCAGTGACCGGGACAGGGTCGCTGAAGCTTTCTTT. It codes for CASSDRDRVAEAFF.

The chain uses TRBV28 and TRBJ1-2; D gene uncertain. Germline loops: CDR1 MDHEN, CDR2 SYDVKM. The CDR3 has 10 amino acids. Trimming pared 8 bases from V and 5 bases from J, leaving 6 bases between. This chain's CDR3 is CASGEYGYTF. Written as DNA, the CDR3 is TGTGCCAGCGGGGAGTATGGCTACACCTTC.

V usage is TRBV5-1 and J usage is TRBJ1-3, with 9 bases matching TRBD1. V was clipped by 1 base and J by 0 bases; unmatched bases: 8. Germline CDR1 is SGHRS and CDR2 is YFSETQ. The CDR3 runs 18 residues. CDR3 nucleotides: TGCGCCAGCAGCTTGCTACAGGGGGCGCGAAGCTCTGGAAACACCATATATTTT. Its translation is CASSLLQGARSSGNTIYF. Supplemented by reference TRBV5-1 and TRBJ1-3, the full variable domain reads KAGVTQTPRYLIKTRGQQVTLSCSPISGHRSVSWYQQTPGQGLQFLFEYFSETQRNKGNFPGRFSGRQFSNSRSEMNVSTLELGDSALYLCASSLLQGARSSGNTIYFGEGSWLTVV.

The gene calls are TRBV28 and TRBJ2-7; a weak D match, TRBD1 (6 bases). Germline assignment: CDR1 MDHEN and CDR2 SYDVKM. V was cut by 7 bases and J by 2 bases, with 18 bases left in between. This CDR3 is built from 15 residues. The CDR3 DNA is TGTGCCAGCAACCAAGGACAGACCTTACCCTACGAGCAGTACTTC. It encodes CASNQGQTLPYEQYF. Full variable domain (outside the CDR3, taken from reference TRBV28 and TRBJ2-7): DVKVTQSSRYLVKRTGEKVFLECVQDMDHENMFWYRQDPGLGLRLIYFSYDVKMKEKGDIPEGYSVSREKKERFSLILESASTNQTSMYLCASNQGQTLPYEQYFGPGTRLTVT.

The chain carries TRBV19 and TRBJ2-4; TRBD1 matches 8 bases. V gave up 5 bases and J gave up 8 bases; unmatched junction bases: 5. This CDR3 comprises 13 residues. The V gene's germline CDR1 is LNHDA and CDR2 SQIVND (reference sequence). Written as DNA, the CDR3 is TGTGCCAGTAGTCCGACAGGGGTGGACATTCAGTACTTC. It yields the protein CASSPTGVDIQYF.